These 23 T cell receptor beta chains share one sample of origin, sequenced in a study of blood T cell repertoires in COVID-19. Sequenced by immunoSEQ multiplex PCR; TCRdb stores in-frame clones only, minus some. The data show about 200,000 clones, with 65% to 80% seen just once and around a sixth held by the top ten. Sequenced: PBMCs or T cells enriched from blood (not recorded which). These receptors were collected from a woman aged 50 to 60 with acute COVID-19.

This clone appeared a few times. V and J are TRBV2 and TRBJ1-5; no reliable D call. The CDR3 covers 13 residues. Germline V gives CDR1 SNHLY, CDR2 FYNNEI. Trimming left V 1 base short and J 7 bases short, with 8 bases between. Written as DNA, the CDR3 is TGTGCCAGCAGTGAAGGCCCTAGACAGCCCCAGCATTTT. It translates to CASSEGPRQPQHF.

The chain joins TRBV11-3 to TRBJ2-7; tentative D call: TRBD1 (8 bases). Trimming removed 2 bases from V and 4 bases from J, with 24 bases in between. This CDR3 has 18 residues. Germline lookup yields CDR1 SGHNT and CDR2 YENEEA. The CDR3 loop reads CASSLKGQAGARRYEQYV. The CDR3 DNA sequence: TGTGCCAGCAGCTTAAAGGGACAGGCGGGGGCCAGGCGGTACGAGCAGTACGTC.

This chain uses TRBV6-5 with TRBJ1-2; 8 bases are a match to TRBD1. V shed 5 bases and J 7 bases; nucleotides not matched to a gene: 6. The CDR3 spans 13 residues. Germline-derived CDR1 and CDR2 are MNHEY and SVGAGI. Here the CDR3 DNA reads TGTGCCAGCAGTCCAACGACAGGGGCTGGCTACACCTTC. Translating gives CASSPTTGAGYTF.

This clone turned up a few times. This chain's CDR3 is CASSFSGGHGDTQYF. CDR3 DNA sequence: TGTGCCAGCAGTTTTAGCGGGGGCCACGGGGATACGCAGTATTTT. The chain joins TRBV27 to TRBJ2-3, with 9 bases fitting TRBD2. The germline V gene encodes CDR1 MNHEY and CDR2 SMNVEV (reference sequence). Trimming took 3 bases from V and 6 from J; bases not matched to a gene: 7. The CDR3 extends over 15 amino acids.

V gene TRBV9 combines with J gene TRBJ1-6, with 7 nucleotides matching TRBD1. Per germline, CDR1 SGDLS and CDR2 YYNGEE. The CDR3 runs 14 residues. V was clipped by 9 bases and J by 9 bases; unmatched bases: 12. In DNA, the CDR3 is TGTGCCACCTCCACGGGACAGCCTCTTTCACCCCTCCACTTT. It translates to CATSTGQPLSPLHF.

This clone was seen a handful of times. V and J are TRBV28 and TRBJ1-5; D unclear. Trimming left V 9 bases short and J 2 bases short, with 11 bases between. The CDR3 is 13 amino acids. CDR1 and CDR2 from the germline V gene are MDHEN and SYDVKM. The CDR3 loop is CASFNSRNQPQHF. In DNA form, the CDR3 reads TGTGCCAGTTTTAACAGCCGCAATCAGCCCCAGCATTTT.

The sample holds a few counts of this clone. The chain combines TRBV3-1 (or the pseudogene TRBV3-2) with TRBJ1-4; D ambiguous. The CDR3 loop spans 12 amino acids. Germline CDR1 LGHDT, CDR2 YNNKEL (reference sequence). V was shortened by 1 base and J by 10 bases, with 7 bases between the two germline ends. The chain's CDR3 is CASSQAFGKLFF. CDR3 DNA sequence: TGTGCCAGCAGCCAAGCTTTCGGAAAACTGTTTTTT.

The V gene is TRBV28, the J gene TRBJ1-5; no firm D call. The CDR3 is 16 amino acids. Trimming removed 2 bases at V and 0 bases at J, with 11 bases between. CDR1 MDHEN and CDR2 SYDVKM come from the germline V gene. The CDR3 DNA is TGTGCCAGCAGTTTACTACTGCTGAATAGCAATCAGCCCCAGCATTTT. Its translation: CASSLLLLNSNQPQHF. The variable domain in full, completed from reference TRBV28 and TRBJ1-5, reads DVKVTQSSRYLVKRTGEKVFLECVQDMDHENMFWYRQDPGLGLRLIYFSYDVKMKEKGDIPEGYSVSREKKERFSLILESASTNQTSMYLCASSLLLLNSNQPQHFGDGTRLSIL.

The gene calls are TRBV4-1 and TRBJ1-1, with D perhaps TRBD1 (5 bases). CDR1 is MGHRA and CDR2 is YSYEKL in the germline V gene. The CDR3 covers 15 residues. V gave up 0 bases and J gave up 5 bases, with 13 bases separating them. CDR3 nucleotides: TGCGCCAGCAGCCAAGAAGGGCCGGGGGGGACTGAAGCTTTCTTT. Translated, it gives CASSQEGPGGTEAFF.

This sequence joins TRBV27 and TRBJ2-2, with 9 bases identical to TRBD2. V gave up 2 bases and J gave up 1 base; unmatched junction bases: 5. The CDR3 is 17 amino acids. The V gene's germline CDR1 is MNHEY and CDR2 SMNVEV (reference sequence). The CDR3 spells CASSLVVLAGNTGELFF. The CDR3 region has the DNA TGTGCCAGCAGTTTAGTTGTACTAGCGGGGAACACCGGGGAGCTGTTTTTT.

The J gene is TRBJ1-4, the V gene TRBV21-1; TRBD1 is the table's D call and was not checked against the DNA. TRBV21-1 is an annotated pseudogene. This CDR3 comprises 19 residues. The CDR3 region has the DNA TGTGCCAGCAGCAAAGCGGTGGCAGGGGGCGGGTCAACTAATGAAAAACTGTTTTTT. It yields the protein CASSKAVAGGGSTNEKLFF.

The chain uses TRBV19 and TRBJ1-5, with 11 positions matching TRBD1. Germline V gene lookup returns CDR1 LNHDA and CDR2 SQIVND (reference sequence). V trimming: 3 bases; J trimming: 6 bases; junction bases outside the gene matches: 4. The CDR3 has 15 amino acids. CDR3 in DNA: TGTGCCAGTAGTATGGGGACAGGGGGGGGTCAGCCCCAGCATTTT. Amino acid sequence: CASSMGTGGGQPQHF. The full variable domain, rest sourced from reference TRBV19 and TRBJ1-5, is DGGITQSPKYLFRKEGQNVTLSCEQNLNHDAMYWYRQDPGQGLRLIYYSQIVNDFQKGDIAEGYSVSREKKESFPLTVTSAQKNPTAFYLCASSMGTGGGQPQHFGDGTRLSIL.

This clone appeared a single time. The rearrangement links TRBV7-9 to TRBJ1-5; no clear D. Trimming took 5 bases from V and 5 from J, leaving 7 bases between them. The CDR3 runs 12 residues. Germline V gene data show CDR1 as SEHNR and CDR2 as FQNEAQ (reference sequence). CDR3 amino acids: CASSPRDQPQHF. The CDR3 DNA is TGTGCCAGCAGCCCGAGAGATCAGCCCCAGCATTTT.

This clone appeared once. The chain uses TRBV7-9 and TRBJ2-3, with D unresolved. The germline V and J ends were trimmed by 1 base and 0 bases, with 5 bases remaining between them. CDR3 length: 14 amino acids. In germline, CDR1 is SEHNR, CDR2 FQNEAQ (reference sequence). The CDR3 region is CASSLVYSTDTQYF. DNA for the CDR3: TGTGCCAGCAGCTTAGTATATAGCACAGATACGCAGTATTTT.

The rearrangement joins TRBV19 to TRBJ2-3; 8 bases map to TRBD1. Trimming removed 7 bases from V and 4 bases from J; junction bases left unmatched: 16. The CDR3 extends over 17 amino acids. CDR1 is LNHDA, CDR2 SQIVND, per germline (reference sequence). CDR3 sequence: CASNLNMGTGTSDTQYF. CDR3 bases: TGTGCCAGTAACCTCAACATGGGGACAGGAACTTCAGATACGCAGTATTTT. The whole variable domain, filled in from reference TRBV19 and TRBJ2-3, reads DGGITQSPKYLFRKEGQNVTLSCEQNLNHDAMYWYRQDPGQGLRLIYYSQIVNDFQKGDIAEGYSVSREKKESFPLTVTSAQKNPTAFYLCASNLNMGTGTSDTQYFGPGTRLTVL.

The V call is TRBV7-9, the J call TRBJ1-2; D possibly corresponds to TRBD1 (6 bases). The V and J ends lost 4 bases and 8 bases respectively, with 23 bases between them. The CDR3 sequence is 16 residues long. Germline-derived CDR1 and CDR2 are SEHNR and FQNEAQ (reference sequence). The CDR3 sequence: CASSSSGTPTKGGYTF. CDR3 sequence (DNA): TGTGCCAGCAGCTCCTCTGGGACACCAACGAAAGGGGGCTACACCTTC.

The CDR3 region has the DNA TGTGCCAGCAGCTTACGCCCTCAGGGGCTATTGGGAAACACCATATATTTT. It yields the protein CASSLRPQGLLGNTIYF. The chain uses TRBV7-3 and TRBJ1-3; D may be TRBD1 (6 bases). The CDR3 is 17 amino acids. Trimming removed 2 bases at V and 4 bases at J, with 18 bases between. The germline CDR1 and CDR2 sequences are SGHTA and FQGTGA.

V and J are TRBV12-3 or TRBV12-4 and TRBJ1-1; D gene unclear. This CDR3 is 13 amino acids long. Trimming took off 5 bases at V and 9 bases at J, with 16 bases between the two ends. CDR3 nucleotide sequence: TGTGCCAGCAGTCCCCCCCGTACACCTCAAGCTTTCTTT. Amino acid sequence: CASSPPRTPQAFF.

This clone came up once. The chain carries TRBV27 and TRBJ2-5, with a possible D match to TRBD2 (5 bases). The CDR3 is made up of 15 amino acids. V lost 1 base and J lost 1, with 10 bases in between. Germline lookup yields CDR1 MNHEY and CDR2 SMNVEV (reference sequence). CDR3 sequence: CASSLWASPQETQYF. The CDR3 DNA sequence: TGTGCCAGCAGTTTATGGGCTAGCCCCCAAGAGACCCAGTACTTC.

The rearrangement joins TRBV15 to TRBJ1-6; perhaps TRBD1 as D (6 bases). From germline, CDR1 is LNHNV and CDR2 YYDKDF (reference sequence). V gave up 0 bases and J gave up 6 bases, with 12 bases separating them. The CDR3 loop spans 16 amino acids. The CDR3 is CATSREITGINSPLHF. The CDR3 coding sequence is TGTGCCACCAGCAGAGAAATAACAGGGATTAATTCACCCCTCCACTTT.

This clone was seen once. This chain uses TRBV5-4 with TRBJ2-1; D is possibly TRBD1 (6 bases). Germline V CDR1 and CDR2: SGHNT, YYREEE (reference sequence). The CDR3 has 13 amino acids. V was trimmed by 7 bases and J by 5 bases, leaving 13 bases between them. CDR3 DNA: TGTGCCAGCCAGGGGCCCTTCAACAATGAGCAGTTCTTC. Amino acids: CASQGPFNNEQFF.

This chain uses TRBV4-2 with TRBJ2-3, with 11 bases fitting TRBD2. J lost 5 bases, V lost 0 bases, and 10 bases had no gene match. CDR1 and CDR2 (germline): LGHNA, YNFKEQ. The CDR3 is made up of 18 amino acids. Here the CDR3 DNA reads TGTGCCAGCAGCCAAGATCGGAGGCTAGCGGGGGGCATAGATACGCAGTATTTT. Amino acids: CASSQDRRLAGGIDTQYF.

The J gene is TRBJ2-3, the V gene TRBV4-3; a weak D match, TRBD1 (6 bases). Per the germline V gene, CDR1 is LGHNA and CDR2 is YSLEER. The CDR3 spans 20 residues. V was clipped by 0 bases and J by 2 bases, with 24 bases between them. In DNA form, the CDR3 reads TGCGCCAGCAGCCAAGAGGGGGCGGCAGCTCCCATTCGCGACACAGATACGCAGTATTTT. This translates into CASSQEGAAAPIRDTDTQYF.